Reported below is one T cell receptor beta chain. Its matching antigen is unknown. The CDR3 is made up of 17 amino acids. Per the germline V gene, CDR1 is KGHSH and CDR2 is LQKENI. Trimming cost V 0 bases and J 1 base, with 12 bases left between them. These data belong to a study of cytomegalovirus exposure and HLA in healthy donors. Use of 60 Vbeta and 13 Jbeta primers characterized the PCR. Produced via immunoSEQ multiplex PCR; TCRdb's table is partial and in-frame only. The table lists about 270,000 clones, roughly 85% of them singletons. Study-wide results and limits: A later analysis linked a missense DCLRE1C variant to TCR beta V- and J-gene trimming.

Sequencing input: PBMCs. The receptor's source is a man aged 40-49 years in good health and CMV-seropositive. This chain uses TRBV18 with TRBJ2-2; D not certain. CDR3 amino acids: CASSPPAGSENTGELFF. CDR3 DNA: TGTGCCAGCTCACCACCCGCAGGTTCCGAGAACACCGGGGAGCTGTTTTTT.